Listed here are 9 T cell receptor beta chains from one sample, sequenced in a study of blood T cell repertoires in COVID-19. TCRdb keeps only in-frame clones here, not all; method: immunoSEQ multiplex PCR. The sample has tens of thousands of clones; 74% are singletons. Source material: peripheral blood. Every receptor here comes from a man in his 70s with COVID-19, enrolled during active disease.

The rearrangement joins TRBV5-1 to TRBJ2-7; 9 positions agree with TRBD2. Per germline, CDR1 SGHRS and CDR2 YFSETQ. V lost 5 bases and J lost 4; bases outside the gene matches: 7. The CDR3 sequence is 14 residues long. CDR3 residues: CASRTGTSSYEQYF. DNA for the CDR3: TGCGCCAGCAGGACCGGGACTAGCAGTTACGAGCAGTACTTC.

The chain combines TRBV18 with TRBJ2-7; weak D call: TRBD2 (6 bases). This CDR3 has 14 amino acids. CDR1 and CDR2 (germline): KGHSH, LQKENI. V was pared by 4 bases and J by 1 base, with 11 bases between. CDR3 DNA sequence: TGTGCCAGCTCACGGGCGGGAACTTCCTACGAGCAGTACTTC. Translation gives CASSRAGTSYEQYF. Full variable domain (outside the CDR3, taken from reference TRBV18 and TRBJ2-7): NAGVMQNPRHLVRRRGQEARLRCSPMKGHSHVYWYRQLPEEGLKFMVYLQKENIIDESGMPKERFSAEFPKEGPSILRIQQVVRGDSAAYFCASSRAGTSYEQYFGPGTRLTVT.

The J gene is TRBJ2-5, the V gene TRBV29-1; tentative D call: TRBD2 (5 bases). V dropped 7 bases and J dropped 5 bases, with 14 bases sitting between them. There are 12 residues in the CDR3. Germline V gene data show CDR1 as SQVTM and CDR2 as ANQGSEA. CDR3 protein: CSAWSGGETQYF. CDR3 nucleotide sequence: TGCAGCGCCTGGAGCGGCGGGGAGACCCAGTACTTC.

The gene calls are TRBV6-2 or TRBV6-3 and TRBJ2-2; a weak D match, TRBD2 (6 bases). The CDR3 runs 14 residues. Per germline, CDR1 MNHEY and CDR2 SVGEGT. With 4 bases removed from V and 3 bases from J, the gap between germline ends came to 9 bases. CDR3 amino acids: CASSSGVYTGELFF. The CDR3 DNA follows: TGTGCCAGCAGTTCGGGAGTTTACACCGGGGAGCTGTTTTTT.

This clone was seen many times. This chain connects TRBV7-2 to TRBJ2-7; possibly TRBD2 for D (6 bases). The V gene lost 1 base and the J gene lost 1 base, with 20 bases spanning the gap. Per germline, CDR1 SGHTA and CDR2 FQGNSA. The CDR3 totals 18 residues. The CDR3 coding sequence is TGTGCCAGCAGCTTAGGCCCTCTAGCGAGCGGCCCATCCTACGAGCAGTACTTC. Translated, it gives CASSLGPLASGPSYEQYF. The entire variable domain, with the rest obtained from reference TRBV7-2 and TRBJ2-7, is as follows: GAGVSQSPSNKVTEKGKDVELRCDPISGHTALYWYRQSLGQGLEFLIYFQGNSAPDKSGLPSDRFSAERTGGSVSTLTIQRTQQEDSAVYLCASSLGPLASGPSYEQYFGPGTRLTVT.

The CDR3 DNA follows: TGCAGCGGAAGCAGGGCGCTTGAAGCTTTCTTT. This codes for CSGSRALEAFF. This chain uses TRBV29-1 with TRBJ1-1, with TRBD1 as a possible D gene (5 bases). The CDR3 length is 11 residues. Trimming removed 7 bases from V and 7 bases from J, with 13 bases in between. Germline CDR1 and CDR2: SQVTM and ANQGSEA.

The chain is built from TRBV6-4 and TRBJ2-6; TRBD2 might be the D (5 bases). CDR1 and CDR2 (germline): MRHNA, SNTAGT. V gave up 3 bases and J gave up 1 base, with 13 bases separating them. The CDR3 consists of 17 residues. CDR3 in DNA: TGTGCCAGCAGTGATGCCGGGGTTGGGTCTGGGGCCAACGTCCTGACTTTC. Encoded protein: CASSDAGVGSGANVLTF.

This sequence joins TRBV7-2 and TRBJ1-6; weak D call: TRBD1 (5 bases). V was clipped by 4 bases and J by 0 bases, with 10 bases between them. The CDR3 covers 16 residues. Germline V gives CDR1 SGHTA, CDR2 FQGNSA. The CDR3 DNA reads as TGTGCCAGCAGCTCGGGGGGAAGCTCCTATAATTCACCCCTCCACTTT. Translation gives CASSSGGSSYNSPLHF.

On this clone itself: Sequence at one end of the junction differs from germline and may be a read error. The chain carries TRBV7-2 and TRBJ2-1, with D possibly TRBD2 on 6 matching bases. Germline V CDR1 and CDR2: SGHTA, FQGNSA. The length of the CDR3 is 14 residues. The CDR3 DNA is TGTGCCAGCAGCCTAGCGAGAACCTACAATGAGCAGTTCTTC. Translated: CASSLARTYNEQFF.